This is a list of T cell receptor beta chains from one sample in a study of shared clonotypes between healthy human individuals. The data were produced by immunoSEQ multiplex PCR, yet TCRdb's version contains in-frame clones alone and is incomplete. The top ten hold 1.5% to 2% of the sample, which has hundreds of thousands of clones, 60% to 80% seen once. Sequenced material: memory CD4+ T cells sorted from blood. The source is a woman in her 30s in good health. CDR3s include the opening cysteine and the closing phenylalanine or tryptophan. D genes are given only for firm matches. Not every row has a clone size; where given, it reads once, few, many or a size class.

D gene: TRBD1
clone size: .
V gene: TRBV28
J gene: TRBJ1-4
CDR3 protein: CAHGTGVEKLFF
CDR3 DNA: TGTGCCCACGGGACAGGGGTAGAAAAACTGTTTTTT

D gene: .
clone size: few
V gene: TRBV19
J gene: TRBJ1-5
CDR3 protein: CASSIKNGQPQHF
CDR3 DNA: TGTGCCAGTAGTATTAAGAATGGTCAGCCCCAGCATTTT

D gene: TRBD2
clone size: .
V gene: TRBV18
J gene: TRBJ2-1
CDR3 protein: CASSPGTRTYNEQFF
CDR3 DNA: TGTGCCAGCTCCCCCGGGACTAGGACCTACAATGAGCAGTTCTTC

D gene: .
clone size: once
V gene: TRBV4-1
J gene: TRBJ1-4
CDR3 protein: CASSRGVAEKLFF
CDR3 DNA: TGCGCCAGCAGCCGCGGAGTGGCCGAAAAACTGTTTTTT

D gene: .
clone size: .
V gene: TRBV28
J gene: TRBJ2-6
CDR3 protein: CASSQRRSGANVLTF
CDR3 DNA: TGTGCCAGCAGTCAGCGTAGGTCTGGGGCCAACGTCCTGACTTTC

D gene: .
clone size: .
V gene: TRBV2
J gene: TRBJ2-2
CDR3 protein: CASSFWPASTGELFF
CDR3 DNA: TGTGCCAGCAGTTTTTGGCCAGCCTCCACCGGGGAGCTGTTTTTT

D gene: .
clone size: .
V gene: TRBV27
J gene: TRBJ1-1
CDR3 protein: CASGIRVGVNTEAFF
CDR3 DNA: TGTGCCAGTGGAATCAGGGTAGGGGTGAACACTGAAGCTTTCTTT

D gene: TRBD1
clone size: few
V gene: TRBV6-1
J gene: TRBJ1-4
CDR3 protein: CASSRGGQEKLFF
CDR3 DNA: TGTGCCAGCAGCCGAGGGGGACAGGAAAAACTGTTTTTT

D gene: TRBD2
clone size: .
V gene: TRBV29-1
J gene: TRBJ2-1
CDR3 protein: CSINPGLANNEQFF
CDR3 DNA: TGCAGCATTAATCCGGGACTAGCGAACAATGAGCAGTTCTTC

D gene: .
clone size: .
V gene: TRBV15
J gene: TRBJ2-6
CDR3 protein: CATSTGGSGANVLTF
CDR3 DNA: TGTGCCACCAGCACTGGCGGCTCTGGGGCCAACGTCCTGACTTTC

D gene: .
clone size: many
V gene: TRBV7-8
J gene: TRBJ2-7
CDR3 protein: CASSRFEQSNEQYF
CDR3 DNA: TGTGCCAGCAGCCGGTTTGAGCAATCCAACGAGCAGTACTTC

D gene: .
clone size: .
V gene: TRBV2
J gene: TRBJ2-5
CDR3 protein: CASGGETQYF
CDR3 DNA: TGTGCCAGCGGAGGGGAGACCCAGTACTTC

D gene: TRBD2
clone size: .
V gene: TRBV2
J gene: TRBJ2-7
CDR3 protein: CASSDPGLAQSSYEQYF
CDR3 DNA: TGTGCCAGCAGTGACCCGGGACTAGCGCAGAGCTCCTACGAGCAGTACTTC

D gene: .
clone size: .
V gene: TRBV5-1
J gene: TRBJ2-1
CDR3 protein: CASSLGPDLGYNEQFF
CDR3 DNA: TGCGCCAGCAGCTTGGGTCCGGACTTGGGATACAATGAGCAGTTCTTC

D gene: .
clone size: .
V gene: TRBV29-1
J gene: TRBJ2-1
CDR3 protein: CSVDGVRNEQFF
CDR3 DNA: TGCAGCGTTGATGGGGTCCGGAATGAGCAGTTCTTC

D gene: TRBD1
clone size: .
V gene: TRBV27
J gene: TRBJ1-6
CDR3 protein: CASQRGQGSSPLHF
CDR3 DNA: TGTGCCAGCCAAAGGGGGCAGGGTAGTTCACCCCTCCACTTT

D gene: TRBD1
clone size: .
V gene: TRBV28
J gene: TRBJ2-7
CDR3 protein: CASSTPGQGFDEQYF
CDR3 DNA: TGTGCCAGCAGTACCCCGGGACAGGGCTTCGACGAGCAGTACTTC

D gene: .
clone size: .
V gene: TRBV5-4
J gene: TRBJ1-3
CDR3 protein: CASSRDTSGNTIYF
CDR3 DNA: TGTGCCAGCAGCCGAGACACCTCTGGAAACACCATATATTTT